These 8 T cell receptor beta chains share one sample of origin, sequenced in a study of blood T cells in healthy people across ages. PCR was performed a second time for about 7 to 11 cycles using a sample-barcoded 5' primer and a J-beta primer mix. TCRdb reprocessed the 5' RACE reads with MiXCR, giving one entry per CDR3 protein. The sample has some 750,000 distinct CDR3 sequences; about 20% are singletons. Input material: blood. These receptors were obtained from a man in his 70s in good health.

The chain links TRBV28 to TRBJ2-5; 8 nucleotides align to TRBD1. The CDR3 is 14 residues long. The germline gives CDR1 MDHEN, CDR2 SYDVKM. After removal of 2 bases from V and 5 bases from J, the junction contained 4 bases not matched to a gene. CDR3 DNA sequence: TGTGCCAGCAGTTTACAGGGGGCATACGAGACCCAGTACTTC. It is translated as CASSLQGAYETQYF.

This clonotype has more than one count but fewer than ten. This CDR3 reads CSAQTLTDTQYF. As DNA, the CDR3 is TGCAGCGCCCAGACTCTCACAGATACGCAGTATTTT. This chain connects TRBV29-1 to TRBJ2-3; D remains unclear. This CDR3 has 12 amino acids. V gave up 7 bases and J gave up 2 bases, with 10 bases separating them. Germline values: CDR1 SQVTM, CDR2 ANQGSEA.

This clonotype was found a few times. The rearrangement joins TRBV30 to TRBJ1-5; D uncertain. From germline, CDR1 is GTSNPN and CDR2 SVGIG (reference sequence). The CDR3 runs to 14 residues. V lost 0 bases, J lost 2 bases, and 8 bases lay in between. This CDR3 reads CAWSVNSGNQPQHF. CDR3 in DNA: TGTGCCTGGAGTGTTAACAGCGGCAATCAGCCCCAGCATTTT.

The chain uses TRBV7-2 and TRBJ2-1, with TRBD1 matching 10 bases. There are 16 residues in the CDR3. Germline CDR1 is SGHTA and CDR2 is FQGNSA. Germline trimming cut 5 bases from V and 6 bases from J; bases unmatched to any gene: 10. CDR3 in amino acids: CASSERQGASVNEQFF. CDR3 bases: TGTGCCAGCAGCGAACGACAGGGGGCGAGTGTCAATGAGCAGTTCTTC.

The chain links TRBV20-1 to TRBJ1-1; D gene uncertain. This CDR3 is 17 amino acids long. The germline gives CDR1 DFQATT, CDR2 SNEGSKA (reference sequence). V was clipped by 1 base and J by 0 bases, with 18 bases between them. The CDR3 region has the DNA TGCAGTGCTAGAGCCCCAGCAGCCTGGGGTATGAACACTGAAGCTTTCTTT. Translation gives CSARAPAAWGMNTEAFF.

DNA of the CDR3: TGTGCCAGCAGTTTAGGGGTCTGGGGGACAGATACGCAGTATTTT. This encodes CASSLGVWGTDTQYF. This chain connects TRBV27 to TRBJ2-3; D possibly matches TRBD1 or TRBD2 (5 bases each). There are 15 residues in the CDR3. Germline loops: CDR1 MNHEY, CDR2 SMNVEV (reference sequence). V dropped 2 bases and J dropped 3 bases, with 12 bases sitting between them.

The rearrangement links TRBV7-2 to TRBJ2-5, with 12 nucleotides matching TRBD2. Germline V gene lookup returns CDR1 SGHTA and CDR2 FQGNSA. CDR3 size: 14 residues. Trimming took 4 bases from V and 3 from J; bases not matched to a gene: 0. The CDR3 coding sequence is TGTGCCAGCAGCTGGACTAGCGGGGAAGAGACCCAGTACTTC. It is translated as CASSWTSGEETQYF.

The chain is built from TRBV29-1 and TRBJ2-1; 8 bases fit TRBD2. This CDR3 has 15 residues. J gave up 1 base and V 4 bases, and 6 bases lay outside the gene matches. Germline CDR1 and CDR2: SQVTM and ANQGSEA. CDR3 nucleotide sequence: TGCAGCGTTGCCTCAGCGGGAGATTCCTACAATGAGCAGTTCTTC. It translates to CSVASAGDSYNEQFF.